The 8 T cell receptor beta chains listed next were all sequenced from one sample in a study of cytomegalovirus exposure and HLA in healthy donors. The PCR ran on 60 Vbeta and 13 Jbeta primers. Here immunoSEQ multiplex PCR was the method, and the copy in TCRdb shows in-frame clones only, minus some. Among about 200,000 clones, about four fifths were seen once, and the ten largest hold about 1.7%. Sequenced material: PBMCs. Every receptor here comes from a woman between 18 and 30 years old in good health and CMV-seronegative.

This clone was counted a few times. V and J are TRBV4-1 and TRBJ2-1, with D unclear. V was cut by 1 base and J by 8 bases, with 9 bases left in between. Germline V gives CDR1 MGHRA, CDR2 YSYEKL. There are 13 residues in the CDR3. Here the CDR3 reads CASSQVVRDEQFF. CDR3 DNA: TGCGCCAGCAGCCAAGTGGTACGGGATGAGCAGTTCTTC.

This clone was counted once. This rearrangement joins TRBV28 to TRBJ2-1, with 10 bases fitting TRBD2. The CDR3 loop spans 14 amino acids. J lost 9 bases, V lost 9 bases, and 11 bases had no gene match. Germline assignment: CDR1 MDHEN and CDR2 SYDVKM. The DNA for the CDR3 is TGTGCCAGTGGGGCTAGCGGGAGTTTAGTTGAGCAGTTCTTC. Residues: CASGASGSLVEQFF.

This rearrangement joins TRBV27 to TRBJ2-7, with a weak D call TRBD1 (6 bases). Germline CDR1 is MNHEY and CDR2 is SMNVEV (reference sequence). The CDR3 has 13 amino acids. The ends were cut back, 3 bases at V and 4 bases at J, with 10 bases in the middle. CDR3 loop: CASSLDRGYEQYF. The DNA of the CDR3 is TGTGCCAGCAGTTTGGACAGAGGTTACGAGCAGTACTTC.

The chain recombines TRBV4-3 with TRBJ2-7, with TRBD2 matching over 10 bases. The CDR3 runs to 15 residues. Germline V CDR1 and CDR2: LGHNA, YSLEER. The ends lost 0 bases at V and 8 bases at J; junction bases unmatched: 7. CDR3 nucleotides: TGCGCCAGCAGCCAAGAACTAGCGGGGTCTAGACAGCAGTACTTC. Amino acids: CASSQELAGSRQQYF.

This rearrangement joins TRBV7-9 to TRBJ2-7; 14 nucleotides line up with TRBD2. V lost 7 bases to trimming and J lost 4 bases; unmatched junction nucleotides: 6. This CDR3 has 15 residues. CDR1 SEHNR and CDR2 FQNEAQ come from the germline V gene (reference sequence). CDR3 residues: CASTHGTSGRYEQYF. In nucleotides, the CDR3 is TGTGCCAGCACCCACGGGACTAGCGGGAGATACGAGCAGTACTTC.

The chain couples TRBV5-8 to TRBJ1-1; D gene ambiguous. Trimming pared 0 bases from V and 2 bases from J, leaving 17 bases between. CDR3 size: 17 residues. Germline CDR1 and CDR2: SGHTS and YDEGEE. CDR3 region: CASSLVIFWPTNTEAFF. CDR3 bases: TGTGCCAGCAGCTTGGTCATTTTTTGGCCGACTAACACTGAAGCTTTCTTT.

This chain joins TRBV11-3 and TRBJ2-1, with TRBD2 as a possible D gene (6 bases). V was shortened by 0 bases and J by 9 bases, with 12 bases between the two germline ends. CDR1 and CDR2 (germline): SGHNT, YENEEA. The CDR3 length is 14 residues. The CDR3: CASSLDRGTIEQFF. CDR3 DNA: TGTGCCAGCAGCTTAGATCGCGGGACGATTGAGCAGTTCTTC.

V is TRBV28 and J is TRBJ1-5; TRBD1 aligns across 9 bases. The V gene's germline CDR1 is MDHEN and CDR2 SYDVKM. V shed 3 bases, J shed 6 bases, and the junction held 9 bases outside the gene matches. This CDR3 is built from 16 residues. The CDR3 DNA reads as TGTGCCAGCAGTTTCTCCGGGACAGGGAGAGGTCAGCCCCAGCATTTT. It yields the protein CASSFSGTGRGQPQHF.